This entry lists 7 T cell receptor beta chains sequenced from one sample in a study of T cell clones after liver transplantation. This table comes from immunoSEQ multiplex PCR, and its TCRdb copy is limited to in-frame clones, with some not included. The data hold 8,000 to 10,000 clones, with over 60% observed a single time. The source was CD8+ T cells from blood, collected at the approximately 15-month timepoint. These receptors all stem from a human patient who received a liver transplant. Part of the T cells may come from the graft donor.

This rearrangement joins TRBV7-9 to TRBJ2-1; 9 nucleotides align to TRBD2. The trim removed 5 bases at V and 9 bases at J, leaving 5 bases unmatched. Looked up from germline, CDR1 is SEHNR and CDR2 is FQNEAQ (reference sequence). The CDR3 covers 13 residues. CDR3 coding DNA: TGTGCCAGCAGCGGCGGGGGGGCTGGTGAGCAGTTCTTC. It is translated as CASSGGGAGEQFF.

The chain joins TRBV18 to TRBJ1-2; 7 bases are a match to TRBD1. V was pared by 3 bases and J by 7 bases, with 2 bases of the junction left unmatched. The CDR3 is made up of 12 amino acids. Per the germline V gene, CDR1 is KGHSH and CDR2 is LQKENI. CDR3 loop: CASSPTGFGYTF. The CDR3 coding sequence is TGTGCCAGCTCACCGACAGGGTTTGGCTACACCTTC.

The chain carries TRBV5-4 and TRBJ2-2; D is perhaps TRBD2 (5 bases). Germline V gene lookup returns CDR1 SGHNT and CDR2 YYREEE (reference sequence). The germline V and J ends were trimmed by 10 bases and 3 bases, with 13 bases remaining between them. The CDR3 extends over 13 amino acids. Written as DNA, the CDR3 is TGTGCCGTGAGGGTCGAGGACACCGGGGAGCTGTTTTTT. Its protein is CAVRVEDTGELFF.

The gene calls are TRBV23-1 and TRBJ1-5; 9 nucleotides agree with TRBD1. TRBV23-1 is sorted into the ORF group, with uncertain function. The length of the CDR3 is 14 residues. V shed 8 bases and J 5 bases; nucleotides not matched to a gene: 7. The CDR3 nucleotides are TGCGCCAGCGGACCGGGACAGGGACATCAGCCCCAGCATTTT. Its translation is CASGPGQGHQPQHF.

The rearrangement links TRBV19 to TRBJ1-5; maybe TRBD1 (6 bases). Germline loops: CDR1 LNHDA, CDR2 SQIVND (reference sequence). The CDR3 is made up of 15 amino acids. Trimming took off 3 bases at V and 0 bases at J, with 9 bases between the two ends. The CDR3 nucleotides are TGTGCCAGTAGTATCCCAGGGGATAGCAATCAGCCCCAGCATTTT. It yields the protein CASSIPGDSNQPQHF.

The CDR3 loop reads CATASLSYNEQFF. The DNA for the CDR3 is TGTGCTACGGCTAGCCTCTCCTACAATGAGCAGTTCTTC. The chain joins TRBV19 to TRBJ2-1; possibly TRBD2 for D (5 bases). CDR1 LNHDA and CDR2 SQIVND come from the germline V gene (reference sequence). The length of the CDR3 is 13 residues.

The genes are TRBV7-8 and TRBJ1-2; D unclear. Germline V CDR1 and CDR2: SGHVS, FQNEAQ. Trimming cost V 6 bases and J 7 bases, with 9 bases left between them. This CDR3 spans 11 amino acids. CDR3 sequence (DNA): TGTGCCAGCAGGACTGTGGGTGGCTACACCTTC. This encodes CASRTVGGYTF.